What follows describes a single T cell receptor (beta chain). Its antigen is still unknown. This sample was included in a study of cytomegalovirus exposure and HLA in healthy donors. Notes on the study in general: A reported reduction in N-insertions relative to the 666-donor mean was seen in an Asian-associated ancestry cluster in a later analysis.

CDR3 length: 15 amino acids. Losses at the gene ends were 0 bases for V and 6 bases for J; bases not matched to a gene: 9. Germline V lookup: CDR1 SQVTM, CDR2 ANQGSEA. Primers for the PCR totalled 60 Vbeta and 13 Jbeta. Assay used: immunoSEQ multiplex PCR; TCRdb lists only in-frame clones, some missing. The table includes around 150,000 clones, 65% to 80% detected once. The origin of this receptor is a man aged 35 to 55 in good health and CMV-seropositive. The rearrangement joins TRBV29-1 to TRBJ2-3; TRBD1 aligns across 7 bases. Sequencing input: PBMCs. The CDR3 reads CSVEDRGTVTDTQYF. The CDR3 bases are TGCAGCGTTGAAGATCGAGGGACAGTCACGGATACGCAGTATTTT.